Below, one T cell receptor beta chain is given with its context. Under the authors' procedure: Amplifying reference gene primers gave estimates of nucleated cell counts. Data came from immunoSEQ multiplex PCR; TCRdb stores just in-frame clones and leaves some out. V and J calls and clone size come straight from that table; D and trimming were deduced from the DNA. The sample has fewer than 350,000 clones; around nine tenths are singletons. The source of the sample is a study of blood T cell repertoires in COVID-19. Study-wide background: Both acute and convalescent COVID-19 samples were obtained from the United States, Italy and Spain.

The CDR3 loop spans 15 amino acids. V lost 0 bases and J lost 4, with 13 bases in between. CDR1 and CDR2 from the germline V gene are SGHRS and YFSETQ. The origin of this receptor is a man aged 35 to 55 with active or convalescent COVID-19. The genes are TRBV5-1 and TRBJ1-1, with D tentatively TRBD1 (5 bases). Sequencing was performed on peripheral blood. The CDR3 sequence is CASSLGAGRATEAFF. The DNA of the CDR3 is TGCGCCAGCAGCTTGGGGGCAGGGAGGGCCACTGAAGCTTTCTTT.